One T cell receptor (beta chain) is described in this entry. This table comes from immunoSEQ multiplex PCR, and its TCRdb copy is limited to in-frame clones, with some not included. The sample lists 200,000 to 250,000 clones; around 87% were seen once. The sample is drawn from a study of blood T cell repertoires in COVID-19. The germline gives CDR1 SGHDT, CDR2 YYEEEE. The CDR3 has 15 amino acids. The ends lost 7 bases at V and 0 bases at J; junction bases unmatched: 7. This sequence was found in a man in his sixties with acute or convalescent COVID-19. The rearrangement links TRBV5-6 to TRBJ2-1, with 7 positions matching TRBD1. The sample taken for sequencing was peripheral blood. CDR3 coding DNA: TGTGCCAGCGCCCTGAGGGGGCCCTCCTACAATGAGCAGTTCTTC. Translated: CASALRGPSYNEQFF.